This TCR beta chain was recorded in a study of blood T cell repertoires in COVID-19. Study-level background: COVID-19 samples from acute and convalescent phases originated in the United States, Italy and Spain.

Per the study methods: Estimation of nucleated cell counts was performed using reference gene primer amplification. Produced via immunoSEQ multiplex PCR; TCRdb's table is partial and in-frame only. D and trimming come from the DNA, and the V and J calls and clone size come from that table. The profile covers fewer than 350,000 clones, with 81% appearing a single time and around 3.2% taken by the ten largest. The table lists this clone with a count of one. The V gene lost 2 bases and the J gene lost 6 bases, with 14 bases spanning the gap. This CDR3 has 15 amino acids. Germline loops: CDR1 ENHRY, CDR2 SYGVKD.

The receptor's source is a woman in her sixties with active or convalescent COVID-19. The sample was peripheral blood. The J gene is TRBJ1-5, the V gene TRBV10-3, with D perhaps matching TRBD1 (6 bases). CDR3 in DNA: TGTGCCATCAGTGAGGTGGGGACAAAGATTCAGCCCCAGCATTTT. Protein sequence: CAISEVGTKIQPQHF.